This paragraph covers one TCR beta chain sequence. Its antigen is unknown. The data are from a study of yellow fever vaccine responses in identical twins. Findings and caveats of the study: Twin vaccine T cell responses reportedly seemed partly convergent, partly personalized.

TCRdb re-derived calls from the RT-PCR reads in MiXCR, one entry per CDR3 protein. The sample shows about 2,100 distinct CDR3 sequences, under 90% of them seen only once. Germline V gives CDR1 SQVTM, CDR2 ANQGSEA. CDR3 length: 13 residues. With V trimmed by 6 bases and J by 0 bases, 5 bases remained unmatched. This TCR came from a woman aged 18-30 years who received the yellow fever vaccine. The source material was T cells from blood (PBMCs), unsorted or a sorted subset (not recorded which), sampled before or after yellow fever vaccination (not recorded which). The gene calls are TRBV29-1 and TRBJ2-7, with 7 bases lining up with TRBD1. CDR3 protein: CSVTGANSYEQYF. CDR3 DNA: TGCAGCGTCACAGGGGCCAACTCCTACGAGCAGTACTTC.